What follows is one T cell receptor (beta chain) and its context. This receptor's antigen is unknown. There are no base qualities to consult, and no much larger clone falls within one base. The data derive from a study of cytomegalovirus exposure and HLA in healthy donors (TCRdb year 2017). A note on the overall study: An earlier analysis of several hundred of the donors reported 276 Gb of sequence data and about 100 million unique TCR beta sequences from about 200 million T cells. Rather than drawing on any new phenotypic data, the later analysis identified candidate immune exposures from TCR beta sequences and the way those sequences occurred across donors. Among the roughly 380 genotyped donors, 81% belonged to the genetic ancestry cluster associated with self-reported Caucasian donors. An earlier analysis of several hundred of the donors applied high-throughput TCR beta sequencing to assess whether each TCR beta V gene segment acted as functional or pseudogenic. Several DR-DQ haplotypes were handled as single units for association and clustering because linkage in the cohort was strong. The study combined high-throughput TCR immunosequencing, statistical association of individual TCRs with disease status, and machine learning to predict cytomegalovirus infection status. The aim of the study was to test whether cataloging public T cell receptors could identify signatures of past pathogen exposure. An early release that covered some 640 HLA-typed donors contained approximately 300 gigabases of sequencing data and about 93 million unique TCR sequences. Typing coverage varied by locus: about 620-630 donors for A, B, C, DRB1 and DQB1; more than 500 for DQA1; approximately 570 for DPA1; around 450 for DPB1. A separate validation cohort of 100 to 150 different subjects was used in addition to the approximately 670-subject first cohort. A later analysis re-examined previously published TCR beta repertoires from more than 650 donors and added high-resolution HLA genotyping to investigate patterns of TCR occurrence. A later genetic analysis took genome-wide SNP genotypes for about three fifths of the roughly 700 donors and used that subset as a discovery cohort. Class I and class II HLA loci were covered by the typing at four-digit resolution. On average, roughly 240,000 unique TCR beta nucleotide sequences were sequenced per donor among 398 genotyped donors of the cohort, with around 19% of those sequences being non-productive. The study used immunosequencing to profile the T cell repertoires of hundreds of subjects and linked those repertoires to cytomegalovirus serostatus. Alongside the repertoire data, information on donor age, sex, ethnicity and CMV serostatus was compiled. All discovery cohort repertoires had been generated using a single sequencing platform. Summary of the overall study and its limitations: Broadly in line with IMGT annotations, most TCR beta V segments showed up in productive rearrangements about 87% or about 30% of the time in an earlier analysis of roughly 590 of the donors. Roughly uniform sequencing depth across donors was assumed in presence/absence analyses, although this assumption may not hold. According to a later genetic analysis, donors in an Asian-associated ancestry cluster had fewer N-insertions in productive TCRs than the roughly 670-donor mean. Because HLA typing was unavailable for some donors at each locus, only the typed subset was used in association tests. Because counts were too low, about 18 rarely observed V segments, including chromosome 9 orphons, were left out of the earlier analysis of approximately 580 of the donors. In a later analysis, several top co-occurrence clusters were reported to appear linked to parvovirus B19, influenza, CMV and Epstein-Barr virus. The sequencing pipeline was judged likely to have produced a cluster of highly shared sequence variants as a technical artifact. The cohort was sequenced for TCR beta chains only, and without alpha or paired-chain data the features that could be detected were limited. In a later analysis, the rate of TCR association differed among HLA loci, with DRB1 alleles having the most associated TCRs and HLA-C alleles having the fewest. When HLA alleles, especially DR and DQ, strongly co-occurred, attributing TCR associations to individual alleles was difficult. A total of around 150 TCR beta chains were listed by the study as associated with cytomegalovirus. Some IMGT-functional V segments, including TRBV6-2 and TRBV6-3, could not be distinguished by the 87-base-pair reads and were therefore excluded. At a false discovery rate of 0.05, a later analysis linked 15,000 to 20,000 TCR beta sequences to specific HLA alleles. A further reported finding was that TCR beta sequences accurately predicted the HLA-A and HLA-B alleles for most subjects in the first cohort. An association between a missense DCLRE1C variant and V-gene and J-gene trimming of TCR beta chains was found in a later genetic analysis and replicated in an independent cohort. It was suggested by the authors that the approach could potentially be generalized to other disease states and immunological phenotypes. Most TCR sequences were seen in very few donors, while some public TCRs were found in many individuals. A later analysis found that most CMV-associated TCR beta chains appeared HLA-restricted, with HLA associations seemingly driven largely by CMV exposure. CMV serostatus was the only immune exposure information available for the cohort. A few of the identified cytomegalovirus-associated TCR beta chains were confirmed in vitro to be specific for cytomegalovirus antigens. Linkage disequilibrium might explain the correlated functional status among segregating V segments, but an unknown experimental factor could not be ruled out. The classifier was reported to diagnose cytomegalovirus status with high specificity and sensitivity in both the original and validation cohorts. A later analysis found that HLA-associated TCR beta chains were more clonally expanded and had lower generation probabilities than equally common non-associated chains.

Receptors were amplified or captured by the immunoSEQ multiplex PCR assay. For the multiplex PCR, a mixture combining 60 forward primers for TCR Vbeta segments and 13 reverse primers for TCR Jbeta segments was used. A multiplex PCR assay on genomic DNA amplified the CDR3 region of rearranged TCR beta genes. The Illumina HiSeq System was used to sequence the amplified TCR beta libraries as 87-base-pair reads. Processing in the source paper ran as follows. In a later analysis, some 80 million unique TCR beta chains were counted across the approximately 640 repertoires, and about 10 million of these chains were shared by at least two donors. Raw reads were error-corrected and collapsed into unique sequences by a nearest-neighbor algorithm in which closely related sequences were merged to remove PCR and sequencing errors. To assign V, D and J gene segments, CDR3 sequences were aligned to IMGT reference sequences. Each retained sequence needed at least a six-nucleotide match to both a V gene segment and a J gene segment. A rearrangement was called productive if the CDR3 had no stop codons and remained in frame with V and J, and every other rearrangement was called non-productive. Following IMGT convention, CDR3 was defined as the stretch from the second conserved V-encoded cysteine to the conserved J-encoded phenylalanine. In an earlier analysis of just under 600 of the donors, sequences lacking an unambiguous match to a single V gene segment were excluded. An earlier analysis of about 590 of the donors classified V segments as functional when productive rearrangements were above 56.7% and as segregating when the standard deviation between donors was above 5%. To diagnose cytomegalovirus status from the catalog of TCR beta chain sequences, a statistical classification framework was built. In a later analysis, TCR nucleotide sequences were compared against IMGT/GENE-DB human TR gene sequences so that V and J genes could be assigned. A later analysis assigned CDR3 sequences and most-parsimonious VDJ recombination scenarios with the TCRdist pipeline. In a later analysis, each TCR beta chain was defined by its CDR3 amino acid sequence together with its V-gene family, and reads lacking a unique V-gene family were excluded. A later analysis removed several hundred highly shared, low-generation-probability nucleotide sequences to deal with suspected cross-contamination and a sequencing artifact. In a later analysis, a clonal expansion index for each public chain was calculated from normalized within-repertoire ranks of inferred template counts. In a later analysis, generation probabilities were computed with a VDJ recombination model fitted to out-of-frame rearrangements, and the resulting probabilities were checked against IGoR. In a later analysis, TCR-TCR, TCR-HLA and TCR-CMV co-occurrence was scored with hypergeometric tests, and a repertoire-size bias correction was applied to TCR pairs. A later analysis estimated false discovery rates by permuting HLA or CMV assignments 20 times. In a later analysis, co-occurring TCRs were grouped with DBSCAN, and TCRdist sequence similarity was added when clustering was performed within HLA-allele-positive subsets. Co-occurrence clustering excluded repertoires with fewer than 30,000 or more than 120,000 public chains, plus five with anomalous nucleotide sharing. Drawn from immuneACCESS, this table holds only the in-frame rearrangements with V and J called that TCRdb kept. Clones are partly lost; checked studies trace under half to an unresolved V gene and leave the rest unexplained. The DNA gave D and trimming, while V, J and clone size come from that table. The sample yields tens of thousands of clones; 60% to 70% were counted once. The ten largest make up roughly 6.7% of the sample.

The cohort consisted of some 730 healthy bone marrow donors. At the time of sampling, all cohort members were nominally healthy, though unrecorded immune exposures were likely present. The donor tested CMV seronegative, placing the donor among the 350 or so seronegative members of the cohort. Each donor provided a peripheral blood sample, and peripheral blood mononuclear cells were used for TCR beta sequencing. Genomic DNA was extracted from the blood cell samples with the Qiagen DNeasy Blood Extraction Kit. The germline V gene encodes CDR1 SGHNT and CDR2 YYREEE (reference sequence). The cysteine opens and the phenylalanine closes a CDR3 of 15 amino acids. The entry retains the CDR3 DNA only, 45 bases that are in frame from base 1. Trimmed from V: 1 base; trimmed from J: 6 bases; junction bases lacking a gene match: 4.

The sequenced sample was PBMCs. This clonotype was sampled from a woman in her 30s in good health and CMV-seronegative. The chain joins TRBV5-4 to TRBJ2-1, with 10 junctional bases fitting TRBD1. The CDR3 has the sequence CASSLFGTGVNEQFF. The DNA sequence is TGTGCCAGCAGCTTGTTCGGGACAGGGGTCAATGAGCAGTTCTTC. With all but the CDR3 taken from the reference TRBV5-4 and TRBJ2-1 genes, the full variable domain is: ETGVTQSPTHLIKTRGQQVTLRCSSQSGHNTVSWYQQALGQGPQFIFQYYREEENGRGNFPPRFSGLQFPNYSSELNVNALELDDSALYLCASSLFGTGVNEQFFGPGTRLTVL.